Each of the 18 T cell receptor beta chains below was sequenced from the same sample in a study of identical twins. A single record per CDR3 protein comes from TCRdb applying MiXCR to the 5' RACE reads. Of 450,000 to 500,000 distinct CDR3 sequences listed, roughly an eighth are singletons. This sample also belongs to another study, concerning yellow fever vaccine responses in identical twins.

Sequenced material: CD4+ T cells sorted from blood. These TCRs come from a woman aged 18-29 years in good health.

The chain has TRBV15 and TRBJ2-2, with TRBD1 matching over 9 bases. With 9 bases clipped from V and 1 base from J, the junction kept 3 bases outside the gene matches. CDR3 length: 14 residues. CDR1 LNHNV and CDR2 YYDKDF come from the germline V gene (reference sequence). This CDR3 reads CATGTGWNTGELFF. In DNA form, the CDR3 reads TGTGCCACAGGGACAGGGTGGAACACCGGGGAGCTGTTTTTT. Using reference TRBV15 and TRBJ2-2 for the parts outside the CDR3, the full variable domain is DAMVIQNPRYQVTQFGKPVTLSCSQTLNHNVMYWYQQKSSQAPKLLFHYYDKDFNNEADTPDNFQSRRPNTSFCFLDIRSPGLGDTAMYLCATGTGWNTGELFFGEGSRLTVL.

The chain carries TRBV10-3 and TRBJ2-5, with D possibly TRBD1 on 6 matching bases. Trimming left V 10 bases short and J 2 bases short, with 14 bases between. The V gene's germline CDR1 is ENHRY and CDR2 SYGVKD. This CDR3 comprises 13 residues. CDR3: CATATGNQETQYF. In DNA, the CDR3 is TGTGCCACCGCAACAGGGAATCAAGAGACCCAGTACTTC.

V is TRBV10-3 and J is TRBJ2-7; no definite D call. CDR1 and CDR2 from the germline V gene are ENHRY and SYGVKD. CDR3 length equals 11 residues. Trimming took 11 bases from V and 2 from J, leaving 10 bases between them. CDR3 residues: CAVRKTYEQYF. In DNA, the CDR3 is TGTGCCGTCCGAAAGACCTACGAGCAGTACTTC.

The chain joins TRBV7-6 to TRBJ2-3, with D hard to call. The CDR3 extends over 14 amino acids. Germline values: CDR1 SGHVS, CDR2 FNYEAQ. Deletions cut 5 bases from V and 4 bases from J, with 13 bases between. As DNA, the CDR3 is TGTGCCAGCAGCCCCCGTAGCTTTTCAGATACGCAGTATTTT. Translated, it gives CASSPRSFSDTQYF.

As DNA, the CDR3 is TGCGCCAGCAGCTTGTCCTACTATGAGACCCAGTACTTC. As protein: CASSLSYYETQYF. The V call is TRBV5-1, the J call TRBJ2-5; D unresolved. The CDR3 has 13 residues. Between the trimmed V and J ends, which lost 1 base and 5 bases, there was a span of 9 bases. Per germline, CDR1 SGHRS and CDR2 YFSETQ. Based on the CDR3 plus reference TRBV5-1 and TRBJ2-5, the full variable domain is KAGVTQTPRYLIKTRGQQVTLSCSPISGHRSVSWYQQTPGQGLQFLFEYFSETQRNKGNFPGRFSGRQFSNSRSEMNVSTLELGDSALYLCASSLSYYETQYFGPGTRLLVL.

The chain carries TRBV9 and TRBJ2-7; D unresolved. The V gene lost 4 bases and the J gene lost 7 bases, with 15 bases spanning the gap. Germline V gene sequence: CDR1 SGDLS, CDR2 YYNGEE. This CDR3 has 13 residues. The CDR3 here is CASSPRVDREQYF. The CDR3 region has the DNA TGTGCCAGCAGCCCCCGGGTTGATCGTGAGCAGTACTTC.

Many counts were recorded for this clonotype. The chain uses TRBV7-6 and TRBJ1-2; D is possibly TRBD1 (5 bases). The germline V gene encodes CDR1 SGHVS and CDR2 FNYEAQ. Trimming took 3 bases from V and 4 from J, leaving 6 bases between them. CDR3 length: 12 amino acids. The CDR3 loop is CASSLGGYGYTF. For the CDR3, the DNA is TGTGCCAGCAGCTTGGGGGGCTATGGCTACACCTTC.

This clonotype was seen a handful of times. This rearrangement joins TRBV15 to TRBJ2-7; D is uncertain. The CDR3 runs 13 residues. Trimming took off 0 bases at V and 4 bases at J, with 7 bases between the two ends. Germline V lookup: CDR1 LNHNV, CDR2 YYDKDF (reference sequence). In DNA, the CDR3 is TGTGCCACCAGCAGAGATCCCGCATACGAGCAGTACTTC. Amino acid sequence: CATSRDPAYEQYF.

The chain joins TRBV20-1 to TRBJ1-1; 9 bases are shared with TRBD1. The CDR3 spans 15 residues. Germline values: CDR1 DFQATT, CDR2 SNEGSKA (reference sequence). V lost 0 bases and J lost 3; bases outside the gene matches: 5. The CDR3 region has the DNA TGCAGTGCTAGAGAGATACAGGGGGCGGACACTGAAGCTTTCTTT. Amino acids: CSAREIQGADTEAFF.

This clonotype was recorded at least ten times. The V call is TRBV5-1, the J call TRBJ2-7; 7 bases are a match to TRBD1. This CDR3 region has 16 residues. The germline gives CDR1 SGHRS, CDR2 YFSETQ. V shed 4 bases, J shed 2 bases, and the junction held 12 bases outside the gene matches. For the CDR3, the DNA is TGCGCCAGCAGCCCACGGGGACAGCCTCTAACCTACGAGCAGTACTTC. Its protein is CASSPRGQPLTYEQYF.

This clonotype appeared a few times. This chain links TRBV5-1 with TRBJ2-3; D tentatively fits TRBD1 or TRBD2 (5 bases each). The length of the CDR3 is 16 residues. Germline V gives CDR1 SGHRS, CDR2 YFSETQ. Trimming stripped 4 bases from V and 9 bases from J, with 24 bases between. CDR3 DNA: TGCGCCAGCAGCGGCACCGGGGCCCTTATTCCAGGCACGCAGTATTTT. Translated, it gives CASSGTGALIPGTQYF.

The V and J genes are TRBV4-2 and TRBJ2-7, with 11 bases lining up with TRBD2. The CDR3 contains 17 residues. J gave up 7 bases and V 4 bases, and 15 bases lay outside the gene matches. Germline CDR1 LGHNA, CDR2 YNFKEQ. The CDR3 DNA follows: TGTGCCAGCAGCCCCGCCCCAGAACTAGCGGGAGTGTGGGAGCAGTACTTC. Translation: CASSPAPELAGVWEQYF.

The rearrangement uses TRBV6-1 and TRBJ2-6, with TRBD1 matching 7 bases. Germline V gives CDR1 MNHNS, CDR2 SASEGT. V was pared by 4 bases and J by 0 bases, with 6 bases of the junction left unmatched. CDR3 length equals 17 residues. DNA for the CDR3: TGTGCCAGCAGTGTTACAGGGGTATCCTCTGGGGCCAACGTCCTGACTTTC. Its translation: CASSVTGVSSGANVLTF.

The sample holds many counts of this clonotype. The chain recombines TRBV5-1 with TRBJ2-7; no firm D call. The V gene lost 7 bases and the J gene lost 0 bases, with 11 bases spanning the gap. Germline V gene lookup returns CDR1 SGHRS and CDR2 YFSETQ. This CDR3 has 13 amino acids. The CDR3 DNA reads as TGCGCCAGCTCAAGTGGGAACTCCTACGAGCAGTACTTC. This codes for CASSSGNSYEQYF.

This clonotype has a handful of counts. The chain has TRBV3-1 and TRBJ2-5, with D unresolved. The CDR3 sequence is 16 residues long. With 2 bases removed from V and 2 bases from J, the gap between germline ends came to 15 bases. Germline V gene lookup returns CDR1 LGHDT and CDR2 YNNKEL (reference sequence). The DNA for the CDR3 is TGTGCCAGCAGCCAAAAAAGGGCAGCCCGACAAGAGACCCAGTACTTC. It encodes CASSQKRAARQETQYF.

This chain joins TRBV2 and TRBJ2-5, with D possibly TRBD2 on 6 matching bases. Between the trimmed V and J ends, which lost 7 bases and 2 bases, there was a span of 14 bases. Germline V CDR1 and CDR2: SNHLY, FYNNEI. The CDR3 is 14 amino acids. The CDR3: CASKELGGQETQYF. CDR3 nucleotide sequence: TGTGCCAGCAAAGAGTTAGGAGGGCAAGAGACCCAGTACTTC.

The genes are TRBV3-1 and TRBJ2-7, with TRBD2 identical over 8 bases. Germline-derived CDR1 and CDR2 are LGHDT and YNNKEL (reference sequence). V dropped 4 bases and J dropped 0; count of bases not matched to a gene: 5. The CDR3 length is 15 residues. The CDR3 nucleotides are TGTGCCAGCAGCCCTGCGGGAGGAAGCTCCTACGAGCAGTACTTC. Its translation: CASSPAGGSSYEQYF.

The V call is TRBV15, the J call TRBJ2-7; the match to TRBD2 covers 10 bases. With V trimmed by 0 bases and J by 2 bases, 22 bases remained unmatched. Looked up from germline, CDR1 is LNHNV and CDR2 is YYDKDF (reference sequence). CDR3 length: 22 residues. CDR3 sequence reads: CATSRDRQAGTSVNPTTYEQYF. The CDR3 region has the DNA TGTGCCACCAGCAGAGATCGGCAAGCCGGGACTAGCGTAAATCCCACCACCTACGAGCAGTACTTC.